This note documents a single TCR beta chain sequence. V was shortened by 6 bases and J by 1 base, with 15 bases between the two germline ends. The CDR3 consists of 15 residues. The germline gives CDR1 MNHEY, CDR2 SMNVEV (reference sequence). CD8 memory merged CD45RO+ with CCR7-negative CD45RA+ TemRA cells. These data come from a study of shared clonotypes between healthy human individuals. About the research overall: Plates per donor: three CD4 naive, three CD4 memory, two CD8 naive, one CD8 memory.

An approximately 200 ng quantity of DNA, roughly 29,000 T cell genomes, went into the sorted-subset replicate PCRs. Authors' data handling: Because ImmunoSEQ provided only junction sequences with no quality scores, the filtering differed. Assay used: immunoSEQ multiplex PCR; TCRdb lists only in-frame clones, some missing. That table furnishes V, J and clone size, whereas the DNA furnished D and trimming. This table holds roughly 700,000 clones, about 92% found once. Sequencing was performed on memory CD8+ T cells from PBMCs. Subset: CD45RO+ cells pooled with CCR7-negative TemRA cells. The chain employs TRBV27 and TRBJ1-1; D is ambiguous. This clonotype was sampled from a man aged 18 to 29 in good health. Some clones in this sample may be carry-over from other donors' samples. The CDR3 region is CASSTTFPWNTEAFF. The CDR3 DNA reads TGTGCCAGCAGCACAACCTTCCCCTGGAACACTGAAGCTTTCTTT.